The present T cell receptor (beta chain) was sequenced within a study of shared clonotypes between healthy human individuals. Study-wide results and caveats: Against clonotypes common to all four donors, non-shared ones had lower generation probabilities. Few donors restricted represented genetic and exposure-history diversity. Between a few donors, naive CD4 clonotypes were shared at a level of about 5%.

Naive CD8 isolation took CD45RO-negative cells positively selected for CCR7 and excluded terminally differentiated effector memory CD45RA+ cells. The donors were all Caucasian adults (living in Nashville, Tennessee). Assay used: immunoSEQ multiplex PCR; TCRdb lists only in-frame clones, some missing. The sample has about 680,000 clones, about 90% seen once. Of note for this clone: Antigen specificity is unknown.

The sequence derives from a man aged 25-40 years in good health. Sequences were obtained from naive CD8+ T cells sorted from blood.

The CDR3 DNA is TGTGCCAGCAGTGAGGGAATTTTGGTGTTTTTT. Translating gives CASSEGILVFF. This sequence joins TRBV25-1 and TRBJ1-4; unclear D gene. The CDR3 is 11 amino acids. The ends were cut back, 3 bases at V and 15 bases at J, with 11 bases in the middle. Germline values: CDR1 MGHDK, CDR2 SYGVNS. The whole variable domain, filled in from reference TRBV25-1 and TRBJ1-4, reads EADIYQTPRYLVIGTGKKITLECSQTMGHDKMYWYQQDPGMELHLIHYSYGVNSTEKGDLSSESTVSRIRTEHFPLTLESARPSHTSQYLCASSEGILVFFGSGTQLSVL.